These T cell receptor beta chains were read from a single sample in a study of blood T cell repertoires in COVID-19. Generated by immunoSEQ multiplex PCR, the TCRdb table keeps only in-frame clones and is missing some. The sample has a few hundred thousand clones, roughly 89% seen once. Sequenced: PBMCs or T cells enriched from blood (not recorded which). These receptors were collected from a woman aged 18-29 years with acute COVID-19. The conserved cysteine and the conserved F or W are not part of the CDR3 here. D genes are given only for firm matches.

NA TRBJ2-2 TRBV11-2 ASSFSHNTGELF
NA TRBJ1-5 TRBV28 ASRGRRSNQPQH
NA TRBJ1-3 TRBV24-1 ATSVDSFSGNTIY
NA TRBJ1-4 TRBV6-5 ASNRGVANEKLF
TRBD1 TRBJ1-5 TRBV30 AWSVRGTGDSNQPQH
TRBD2 TRBJ2-2 TRBV11-3 ASSLGTSVNTGELF
TRBD2 TRBJ2-3 TRBV2 ASSGEKGAGLGTDTQY
NA TRBJ1-2 TRBV2 ASSEQGFGNPYGYT
TRBD1 TRBJ2-7 TRBV7-8 ASSLAPRDRLFYEQY
NA TRBJ2-3 TRBV24-1 ASGGFTDTQY
TRBD1 TRBJ1-1 TRBV23-1 ASSHSGQGGTEAF
NA TRBJ2-7 TRBV28 ASSSTDEQY
TRBD1 TRBJ2-3 TRBV24-1 ATSDSTGADTQY
TRBD1 TRBJ1-6 TRBV4-1 ASSPEQGVYNSPLH
TRBD2 TRBJ2-7 TRBV19 ASSMGGGASYEQY
NA TRBJ1-2 TRBV7-9 ASSRGGYGYT
TRBD1 TRBJ2-7 TRBV10-3 AIGDRDRVYEQY
NA TRBJ1-4 TRBV28 ASSLEPLNEKLF
NA TRBJ2-1 TRBV19 ASSGRADLNTYNEQF
NA TRBJ2-1 TRBV2 ASSEGKGKFYNEQF
NA TRBJ2-6 TRBV2 ASRQGGTGANVLT
NA TRBJ1-2 TRBV9 ASSVGDSYGYT
NA TRBJ2-3 TRBV6-5 ASSYSTGDGTDTQY
NA TRBJ1-5 TRBV6-9 ASSPPPTVNQPQH